The present T cell receptor (beta chain) was sequenced within a study of blood T cell repertoires in COVID-19. Clones were sequenced by immunoSEQ multiplex PCR, and TCRdb holds only the in-frame ones, with some missing. The sample lists 80,000 to 100,000 clones, 87% seen once, with 3% in the top ten. The CDR3 spans 19 residues. The receptor comes from a woman between 45 and 60 years old with active or convalescent COVID-19. The sample taken for sequencing was peripheral blood. The chain uses TRBV21-1 and TRBJ2-2; no check of the table's D call, TRBD1, against the DNA was made. TRBV21-1 is deemed a pseudogene. The CDR3 DNA reads as TGTGCCAGCAGCAAAGTCCGGGACAGGGGGTACATGAACACCGGGGAGCTGTTTTTT. It yields the protein CASSKVRDRGYMNTGELFF.